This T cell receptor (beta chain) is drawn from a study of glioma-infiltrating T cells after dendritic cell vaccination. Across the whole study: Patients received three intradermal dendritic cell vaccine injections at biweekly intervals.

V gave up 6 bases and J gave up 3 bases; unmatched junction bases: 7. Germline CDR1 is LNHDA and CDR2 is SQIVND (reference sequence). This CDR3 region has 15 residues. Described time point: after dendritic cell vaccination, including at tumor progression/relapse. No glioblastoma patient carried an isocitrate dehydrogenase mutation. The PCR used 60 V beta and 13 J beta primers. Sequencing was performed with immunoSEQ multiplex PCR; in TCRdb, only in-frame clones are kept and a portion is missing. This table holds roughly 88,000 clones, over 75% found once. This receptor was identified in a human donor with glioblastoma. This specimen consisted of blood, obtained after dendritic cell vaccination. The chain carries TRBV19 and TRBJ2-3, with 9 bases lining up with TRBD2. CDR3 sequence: CASSTGLALTDTQYF. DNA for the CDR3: TGTGCCAGTAGCACTGGACTAGCGTTAACAGATACGCAGTATTTT.